This T cell receptor beta chain was captured in a study of cytomegalovirus exposure and HLA in healthy donors. General study findings and limits: The study found most TCR sequences rare, yet found some public TCRs in many donors.

Concerning this clone itself: Its antigen is unknown.

Germline V gene data show CDR1 as SEHNR and CDR2 as FQNEAQ (reference sequence). The CDR3 has 16 residues. With 5 bases removed from V and 1 base from J, the gap between germline ends came to 15 bases. Libraries were prepared by immunoSEQ multiplex PCR; TCRdb keeps only in-frame clonotypes and omits some of them. The data contain more than 90,000 clones, 70% to 90% of them seen just once; the ten biggest clones take up around 4.5%. This receptor was identified in a man between 18 and 35 years old in good health and CMV-seropositive. The material sequenced was PBMCs. The chain couples TRBV7-9 to TRBJ2-4; D remains ambiguous. The CDR3 DNA is TGTGCCAGCAGCCCTTACAGCTTGTTGGCCAAAAACATTCAGTACTTC. Protein: CASSPYSLLAKNIQYF.